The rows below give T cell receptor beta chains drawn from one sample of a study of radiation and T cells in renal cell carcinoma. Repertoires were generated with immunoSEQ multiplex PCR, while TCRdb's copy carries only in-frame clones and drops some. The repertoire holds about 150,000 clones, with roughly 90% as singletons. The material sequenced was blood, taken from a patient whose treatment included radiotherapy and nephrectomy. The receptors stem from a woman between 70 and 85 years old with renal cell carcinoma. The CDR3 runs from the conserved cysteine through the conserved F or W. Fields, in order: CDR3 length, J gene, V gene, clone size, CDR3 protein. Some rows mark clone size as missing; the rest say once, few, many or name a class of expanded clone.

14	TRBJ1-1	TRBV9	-	CASSVEGQNTEAFF
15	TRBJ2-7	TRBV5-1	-	CASSAAGPQPGEQYF
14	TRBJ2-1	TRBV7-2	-	CASSPGQVWNEQFF
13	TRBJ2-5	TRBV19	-	CASRDRGSETQYF
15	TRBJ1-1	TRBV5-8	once	CASSLRRTGGTEAFF
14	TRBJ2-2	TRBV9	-	CASSTSTNTGELFF
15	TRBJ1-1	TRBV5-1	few	CASSQLDTRNTEAFF
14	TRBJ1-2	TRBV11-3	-	CASSLAPSGYGYTF
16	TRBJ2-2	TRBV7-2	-	CASSARPAGGNGELFF
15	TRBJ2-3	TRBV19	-	CASSLTQRLTDTQYF
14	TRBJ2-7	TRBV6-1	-	CASIRTVGSYEQYF
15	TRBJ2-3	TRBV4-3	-	CASSQGQGAADTQYF
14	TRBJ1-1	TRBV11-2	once	CASSLDLGHGRAFF
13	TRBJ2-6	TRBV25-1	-	CASGGAGANVLTF
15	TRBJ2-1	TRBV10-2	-	CASSINGAHYNEQFF
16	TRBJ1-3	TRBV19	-	CASSQKGQSSGNTIYF
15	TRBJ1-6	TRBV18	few	CASSPRQGTDSPLHF
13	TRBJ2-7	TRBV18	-	CASSGQASYEQYF
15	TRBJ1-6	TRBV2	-	CASSEWEGGNSPLHF
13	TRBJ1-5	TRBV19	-	CASSQGGGQPQHF
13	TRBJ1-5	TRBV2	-	CASSARGTQPQHF
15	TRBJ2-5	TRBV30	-	CAWRLASGGKETQYF
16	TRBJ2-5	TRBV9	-	CASSELGGVPQETQYF
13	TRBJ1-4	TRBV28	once	CASSLFTVGKLFF
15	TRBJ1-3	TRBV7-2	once	CASSLAGVAGNTIYF
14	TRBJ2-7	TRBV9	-	CASSVLGAAYEQYF
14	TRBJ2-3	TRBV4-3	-	CASSQDPFTDTQYF
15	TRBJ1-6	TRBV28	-	CASSVPTGSSSPLHF
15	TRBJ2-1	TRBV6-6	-	CASRETGGFYNEQFF
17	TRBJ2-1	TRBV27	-	CASSSTTKRGQNNEQFF
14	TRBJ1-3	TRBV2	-	CASRTRETGNTIYF
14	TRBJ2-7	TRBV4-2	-	CASSQDDSGYEQYF
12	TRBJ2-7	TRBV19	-	CATDRGRGEQYF
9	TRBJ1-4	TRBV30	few	CAWIWPLFF
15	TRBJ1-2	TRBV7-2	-	CASSSRAGGYYGYTF
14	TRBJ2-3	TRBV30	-	CAWSVRTPRGTQYF
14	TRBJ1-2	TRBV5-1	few	CASSLEGQGSGYTF
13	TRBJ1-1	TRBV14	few	CASSRGSGPEAFF
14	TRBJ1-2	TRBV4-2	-	CASRTGGQDYGYTF
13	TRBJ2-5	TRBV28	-	CASNRVEGETQYF
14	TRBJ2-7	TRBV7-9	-	CASSLAGTVYEQYF
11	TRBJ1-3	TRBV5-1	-	CASQSGNTIYF
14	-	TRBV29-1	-	CSVAGRTGVYEQYF
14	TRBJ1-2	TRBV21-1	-	CASSKGGTGDGYTF
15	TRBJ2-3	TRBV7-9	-	CASSRGDRVADTQYF
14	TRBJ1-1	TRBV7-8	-	CASSLAEGRTEAFF
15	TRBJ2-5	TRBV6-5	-	CASTLLAGGKETQYF
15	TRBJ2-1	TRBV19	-	CASSFILARWNEQFF
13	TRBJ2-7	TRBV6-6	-	CASSYPQGGEQYF
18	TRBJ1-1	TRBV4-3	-	CASSQGPGTPSGNTEAFF
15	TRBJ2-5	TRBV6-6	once	CASSPPAGGVETQYF
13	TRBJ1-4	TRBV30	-	CAWRGPTNEKLFF
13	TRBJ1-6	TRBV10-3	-	CAISASSDSPLHF
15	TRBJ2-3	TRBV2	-	CASRSTPFGADTQYF
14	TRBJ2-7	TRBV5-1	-	CASRYGGSTYEQYF
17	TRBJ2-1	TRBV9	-	CASSVGVGGTSAGEQFF